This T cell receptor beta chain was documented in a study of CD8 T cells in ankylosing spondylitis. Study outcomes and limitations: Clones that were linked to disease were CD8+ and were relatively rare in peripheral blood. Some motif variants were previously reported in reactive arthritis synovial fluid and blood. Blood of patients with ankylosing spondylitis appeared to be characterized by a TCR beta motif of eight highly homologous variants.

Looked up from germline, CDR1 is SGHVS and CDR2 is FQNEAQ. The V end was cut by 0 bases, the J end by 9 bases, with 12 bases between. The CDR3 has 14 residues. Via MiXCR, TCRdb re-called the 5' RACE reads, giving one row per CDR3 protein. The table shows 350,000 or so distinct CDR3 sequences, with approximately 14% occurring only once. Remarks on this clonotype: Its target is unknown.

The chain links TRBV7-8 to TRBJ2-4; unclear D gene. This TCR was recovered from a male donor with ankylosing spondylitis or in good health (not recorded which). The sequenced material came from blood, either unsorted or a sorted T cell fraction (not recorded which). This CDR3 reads CASSLAGPWSIQYF. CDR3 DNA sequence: TGTGCCAGCAGCTTAGCAGGGCCTTGGAGCATTCAGTACTTC.